This T cell receptor beta chain came from a study of OX40 agonist ivuxolimab in advanced cancers. Germline values: CDR1 SGHTA, CDR2 FQGNSA. The CDR3 covers 13 residues. Unmatched junction bases numbered 8, after V lost 5 bases and J lost 14 bases. Produced via immunoSEQ multiplex PCR; TCRdb's table is partial and in-frame only. Among 90,000 or so clones listed, 91% were seen once. The sample here was CD4+ or CD8+ T cells sorted from blood, taken in a trial of the OX40 agonist ivuxolimab. The sequence came from an adult with an advanced solid tumor such as melanoma, head and neck, liver or kidney cancer. The V and J genes are TRBV7-2 and TRBJ1-4; 10 positions agree with TRBD1. CDR3 amino acids: CASSTRDRGRLFF. The CDR3, as DNA: TGTGCCAGCAGCACAAGGGACAGGGGAAGGCTGTTTTTT.